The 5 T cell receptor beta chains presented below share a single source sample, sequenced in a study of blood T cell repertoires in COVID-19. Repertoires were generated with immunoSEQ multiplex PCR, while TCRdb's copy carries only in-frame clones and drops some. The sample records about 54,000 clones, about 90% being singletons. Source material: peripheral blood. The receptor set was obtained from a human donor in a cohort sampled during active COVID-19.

The CDR3 reads CASSQAQGTGWDSPLHF. DNA for the CDR3: TGCGCCAGCAGCCAAGCCCAAGGAACAGGGTGGGATTCACCCCTCCACTTT. V gene TRBV4-3 combines with J gene TRBJ1-6, with D maybe TRBD1 (6 bases). CDR3 length: 17 residues. The V end was cut by 1 base, the J end by 8 bases, with 18 bases between. The germline CDR1 and CDR2 sequences are LGHNA and YSLEER.

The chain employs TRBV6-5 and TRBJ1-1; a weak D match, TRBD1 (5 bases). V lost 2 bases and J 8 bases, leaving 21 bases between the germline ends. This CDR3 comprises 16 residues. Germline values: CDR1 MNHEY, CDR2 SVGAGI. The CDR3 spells CASSYRARAGPGEAFF. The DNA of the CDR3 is TGTGCCAGCAGTTACCGGGCGCGTGCAGGGCCTGGGGAAGCTTTCTTT.

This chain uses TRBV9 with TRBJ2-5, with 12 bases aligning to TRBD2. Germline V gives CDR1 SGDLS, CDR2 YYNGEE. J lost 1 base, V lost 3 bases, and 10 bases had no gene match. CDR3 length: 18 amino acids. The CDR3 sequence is CASSARPSGRAPQETQYF. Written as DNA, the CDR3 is TGTGCCAGCAGCGCGAGACCTAGCGGGAGGGCCCCCCAAGAGACCCAGTACTTC.

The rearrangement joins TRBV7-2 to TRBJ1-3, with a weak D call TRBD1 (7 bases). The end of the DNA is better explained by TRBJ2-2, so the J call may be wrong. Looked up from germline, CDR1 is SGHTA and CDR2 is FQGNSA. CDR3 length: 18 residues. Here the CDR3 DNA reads TGTGCCAGCAGCTTAGTCCCCGGCGGTGGAGGGGGCCCCGGGGAGCTGTTTTTT. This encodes CASSLVPGGGGGPGELFF.

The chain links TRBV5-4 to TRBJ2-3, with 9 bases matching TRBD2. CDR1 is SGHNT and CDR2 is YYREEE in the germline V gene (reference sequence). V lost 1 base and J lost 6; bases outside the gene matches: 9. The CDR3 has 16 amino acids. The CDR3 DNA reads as TGTGCCAGCAGCTTGCAGCGGGGGGCCCTGGCCGATACGCAGTATTTT. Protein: CASSLQRGALADTQYF.